A single sample gave rise to the 26 T cell receptor beta chains below, sequenced in a study of CD8+ T cells in alopecia areata. Isolated RNA was reverse transcribed into cDNA used as the sequencing template. Generated by immunoSEQ multiplex PCR, the TCRdb table keeps only in-frame clones and is missing some. The table has some 88,000 clones, roughly 45% seen once. Treatment indicated: oral pan-JAK inhibitor, 5-10 mg twice daily. Source: CD8+ T cells sorted from blood, taken at week 24, from a patient treated with tofacitinib. Every receptor here comes from a human donor with alopecia areata.

The V gene is TRBV6-1, the J gene TRBJ2-1; D assignment may be TRBD1 or TRBD2 (5 bases each). The CDR3 sequence is 13 residues long. CDR1 and CDR2 from the germline V gene are MNHNS and SASEGT. V was pared by 6 bases and J by 9 bases, with 15 bases between. CDR3: CASSPIGDGEQFF. The DNA for the CDR3 is TGTGCCAGCAGCCCCATAGGGGACGGTGAGCAGTTCTTC.

The chain combines TRBV7-9 with TRBJ2-7, with 14 bases lining up with TRBD2. The CDR3 totals 18 residues. J gave up 3 bases and V 5 bases, and 12 bases lay outside the gene matches. Germline CDR1 is SEHNR and CDR2 is FQNEAQ (reference sequence). The CDR3 here is CASSPRGGTSGRLYEQYF. In nucleotides, the CDR3 is TGTGCCAGCAGCCCCCGCGGAGGGACTAGCGGGAGACTCTACGAGCAGTACTTC.

This clone was found a few times. V and J are TRBV4-3 and TRBJ2-5; D not resolved. The CDR3 totals 15 residues. The germline gives CDR1 LGHNA, CDR2 YSLEER. Trimming took off 1 base at V and 5 bases at J, with 14 bases between the two ends. CDR3 coding DNA: TGCGCCAGCAGCCAAGGCCCCTCGGTTGGGGAGACCCAGTACTTC. Translating it yields CASSQGPSVGETQYF.

V usage is TRBV7-9 and J usage is TRBJ1-5, with D perhaps TRBD1 (6 bases). Germline CDR1 reads SEHNR; CDR2 reads FQNEAQ (reference sequence). Trimming pared 6 bases from V and 5 bases from J, leaving 11 bases between. The CDR3 extends over 13 amino acids. This CDR3 is CASSTGSDQPQHF. As DNA, the CDR3 is TGTGCCAGCAGTACAGGGTCGGATCAGCCCCAGCATTTT.

The chain is built from TRBV9 and TRBJ2-1; the D gene could be TRBD1 or TRBD2 (6 bases each). V was pared by 3 bases and J by 6 bases, with 19 bases between. In germline, CDR1 is SGDLS, CDR2 YYNGEE. The CDR3 is 16 residues long. CDR3 sequence (DNA): TGTGCCAGCAGCGCGGGGGCACGGGGTTGGGGCAATGAGCAGTTCTTC. Translating it yields CASSAGARGWGNEQFF.

This chain links TRBV2 with TRBJ2-1, with a weak D call TRBD2 (5 bases). Per the germline V gene, CDR1 is SNHLY and CDR2 is FYNNEI. V dropped 2 bases and J dropped 8 bases, with 10 bases sitting between them. This CDR3 contains 13 residues. In DNA, the CDR3 is TGTGCCAGCAGTGAACGGGGTACACATGAGCAGTTCTTC. Protein sequence: CASSERGTHEQFF.

The rearrangement links TRBV6-1 to TRBJ2-1, with D hard to call. Germline CDR1 and CDR2: MNHNS and SASEGT. The CDR3 is 15 residues long. Trimming stripped 6 bases from V and 4 bases from J, with 16 bases between. In DNA form, the CDR3 reads TGTGCCAGCAGCTCCGCCTGGGCGGCTTACAATGAGCAGTTCTTC. Translating it yields CASSSAWAAYNEQFF.

The chain's CDR3 is CASSLLANNEQFF. Here the CDR3 DNA reads TGTGCCAGCAGCCTCCTAGCCAACAATGAGCAGTTCTTC. The rearrangement uses TRBV7-8 and TRBJ2-1, with a weak D call TRBD2 (5 bases). Germline V gives CDR1 SGHVS, CDR2 FQNEAQ. Trimming stripped 5 bases from V and 5 bases from J, with 10 bases between. The CDR3 is 13 residues long. Variable domain in full (rest from reference TRBV7-8 and TRBJ2-1): GAGVSQSPRYKVAKRGQDVALRCDPISGHVSLFWYQQALGQGPEFLTYFQNEAQLDKSGLPSDRFFAERPEGSVSTLKIQRTQQEDSAVYLCASSLLANNEQFFGPGTRLTVL.

The gene calls are TRBV9 and TRBJ2-1, with D perhaps matching TRBD2 (5 bases). There are 17 residues in the CDR3. Germline lookup yields CDR1 SGDLS and CDR2 YYNGEE. V lost 0 bases and J 0 bases, leaving 13 bases between the germline ends. CDR3 DNA: TGTGCCAGCAGCGTAGATGAGCGGAAGAGCTCCTACAATGAGCAGTTCTTC. It translates to CASSVDERKSSYNEQFF. The entire variable domain, with the rest obtained from reference TRBV9 and TRBJ2-1, is as follows: DSGVTQTPKHLITATGQRVTLRCSPRSGDLSVYWYQQSLDQGLQFLIQYYNGEERAKGNILERFSAQQFPDLHSELNLSSLELGDSALYFCASSVDERKSSYNEQFFGPGTRLTVL.

In its sample, this clone was seen a few times. V gene TRBV7-9 combines with J gene TRBJ1-1, with D unclear. V lost 6 bases to trimming and J lost 3 bases, with 17 bases between them. The CDR3 is made up of 15 amino acids. Germline loops: CDR1 SEHNR, CDR2 FQNEAQ (reference sequence). The CDR3, as DNA: TGTGCCAGCAGATACCTGGGTTTTCGGGACACTGAAGCTTTCTTT. Translation gives CASRYLGFRDTEAFF. The entire variable domain, with the rest obtained from reference TRBV7-9 and TRBJ1-1, is as follows: DTGVSQNPRHKITKRGQNVTFRCDPISEHNRLYWYRQTLGQGPEFLTYFQNEAQLEKSRLLSDRFSAERPKGSFSTLEIQRTEQGDSAMYLCASRYLGFRDTEAFFGQGTRLTVV.

This clone has a handful of counts. The gene calls are TRBV25-1 and TRBJ1-1; TRBD1 matches at 10 bases. Germline V lookup: CDR1 MGHDK, CDR2 SYGVNS. The junction had 5 bases not matched to a gene; V was cut back by 4 bases and J by 0 bases. The CDR3 extends over 16 amino acids. DNA for the CDR3: TGTGCCAGCAGTGGACAGGGGGCGTTTATGAACACTGAAGCTTTCTTT. Translating it yields CASSGQGAFMNTEAFF.

Comments on this clone: The junction departs from germline at one end; a sequencing error may be responsible. The gene calls are TRBV11-2 and TRBJ1-1; D gene uncertain. The germline CDR1 and CDR2 sequences are SGHAT and FQNNGV. The CDR3 is 15 amino acids. The CDR3 protein is CASSLVPGRNSEAFF. The DNA of the CDR3 is TGCGCCAGCAGCTTGGTCCCGGGGAGGAATTCTGAAGCTTTCTTT.

V and J are TRBV4-2 and TRBJ2-1; 7 nucleotides align to TRBD1. CDR1 and CDR2 (germline): LGHNA, YNFKEQ. The trim removed 4 bases at V and 3 bases at J, leaving 9 bases unmatched. This CDR3 contains 16 residues. The CDR3 region has the DNA TGTGCCAGCAGCCGGGCTCACCGGGACAGCTACAATGAGCAGTTCTTC. It specifies CASSRAHRDSYNEQFF.

Remarks on this clone: At one end the junction does not follow the germline gene, possibly because of a read error. This sequence joins TRBV2 and TRBJ2-7; D perhaps matches TRBD2 (6 bases). Per germline, CDR1 SNHLY and CDR2 FYNNEI. CDR3 length: 16 residues. In nucleotides, the CDR3 is TGTGCCAGCAGCGAAGGCGGGCGGGGCTTCTCCTACGAGCAGTACTTC. Amino acid sequence: CASSEGGRGFSYEQYF. Based on the CDR3 plus reference TRBV2 and TRBJ2-7, the full variable domain is EPEVTQTPSHQVTQMGQEVILRCVPISNHLYFYWYRQILGQKVEFLVSFYNNEISEKSEIFDDQFSVERPDGSNFTLKIRSTKLEDSAMYFCASSEGGRGFSYEQYFGPGTRLTVT.

This clone has ten or more counts. This sequence joins TRBV4-2 and TRBJ1-2; a possible D gene is TRBD1 (6 bases). Trimming removed 0 bases from V and 6 bases from J, with 17 bases in between. Germline V gene sequence: CDR1 LGHNA, CDR2 YNFKEQ. The CDR3 is 16 amino acids. CDR3 DNA sequence: TGTGCCAGCAGCCAAGATAAAACAGGGCTTTTGGATGGCTACACCTTC. Protein product: CASSQDKTGLLDGYTF.

This clone appeared a single time. V gene TRBV2 combines with J gene TRBJ2-3; unclear D gene. CDR3 length: 15 residues. Germline V lookup: CDR1 SNHLY, CDR2 FYNNEI. V lost 7 bases to trimming and J lost 0 bases, with 14 bases between them. This chain's CDR3 is CASTGPYPSTDTQYF. The CDR3 nucleotides are TGTGCCAGCACCGGCCCCTATCCTAGCACAGATACGCAGTATTTT.

In this sample, this clone turned up once. One junction end disagrees with the germline gene, perhaps due to a read error. This chain joins TRBV7-9 and TRBJ2-5, with D unresolved. CDR3 length equals 11 residues. CDR1 and CDR2 from the germline V gene are SEHNR and FQNEAQ (reference sequence). The DNA of the CDR3 is TGTGCCAGCACCCTATACCCCGACAAACACTTC. This gives the protein CASTLYPDKHF.

This clone was seen a few times. This chain uses TRBV30 with TRBJ2-1; TRBD1 or TRBD2 may be the D gene (5 bases each). CDR3 length: 13 amino acids. V was trimmed by 0 bases and J by 9 bases, leaving 12 bases between them. Germline CDR1 GTSNPN, CDR2 SVGIG (reference sequence). The DNA for the CDR3 is TGTGCCTGGAGTGTTGGGACCTGGGGTGAGCAGTTCTTC. It is translated as CAWSVGTWGEQFF.

This clone was seen a few times. The chain employs TRBV23-1 and TRBJ2-1; D gene unclear. TRBV23-1 is recorded as an ORF, its role being uncertain. This CDR3 spans 16 amino acids. With 0 bases removed from V and 1 base from J, the gap between germline ends came to 10 bases. CDR3 sequence (DNA): TGCGCCAGCAGTCAATCGCGTGCAGGATCCTACAATGAGCAGTTCTTC. It is translated as CASSQSRAGSYNEQFF.

This rearrangement joins TRBV11-2 to TRBJ2-7; D gene uncertain. V lost 4 bases and J 1 base, leaving 14 bases between the germline ends. CDR3 length: 15 residues. Germline lookup yields CDR1 SGHAT and CDR2 FQNNGV. The CDR3 sequence: CASSSPEEPSYEQYF. CDR3 nucleotides: TGTGCCAGCAGCTCTCCCGAGGAGCCGTCCTACGAGCAGTACTTC.

This clone was seen more than once but under ten times. The chain employs TRBV27 and TRBJ2-2, with 7 bases lining up with TRBD1. V was pared by 5 bases and J by 8 bases, with 14 bases of the junction left unmatched. The germline CDR1 and CDR2 sequences are MNHEY and SMNVEV (reference sequence). The CDR3 runs to 16 residues. The CDR3 bases are TGTGCCAGCAGTCCCCTTCTAGACAGGGTATCAGGGGAGCTGTTTTTT. It encodes CASSPLLDRVSGELFF.

The table lists this clone with a few counts. This chain joins TRBV29-1 and TRBJ1-4; D gene uncertain. CDR3 length: 11 amino acids. Germline V gene lookup returns CDR1 SQVTM and CDR2 ANQGSEA. Trimming stripped 7 bases from V and 13 bases from J, with 16 bases between. Here the CDR3 DNA reads TGCAGCGCCGAGGGTGTGGAAGGACTGTTTTTT. Its translation is CSAEGVEGLFF.

The chain employs TRBV7-6 and TRBJ1-5; no clear D gene. CDR1 is SGHVS, CDR2 FNYEAQ, per germline. V was shortened by 2 bases and J by 0 bases, with 14 bases between the two germline ends. The CDR3 contains 17 residues. The CDR3 DNA sequence: TGTGCCAGCAGCTTAAGGCCAGGAGAGTATAGCAATCAGCCCCAGCATTTT. Residues: CASSLRPGEYSNQPQHF.

The rearrangement uses TRBV4-1 and TRBJ2-1; D is unresolved. Germline assignment: CDR1 MGHRA and CDR2 YSYEKL. Trimming removed 4 bases from V and 0 bases from J, with 7 bases in between. This CDR3 comprises 14 residues. CDR3 coding DNA: TGCGCCAGCAGCCCTCTGAGCTCCTACAATGAGCAGTTCTTC. Protein: CASSPLSSYNEQFF.

This chain joins TRBV9 and TRBJ2-5; D possibly corresponds to TRBD1 (6 bases). V dropped 0 bases and J dropped 5 bases, with 11 bases sitting between them. The CDR3 extends over 14 amino acids. Germline values: CDR1 SGDLS, CDR2 YYNGEE. The CDR3 here is CASSVDTGSETQYF. CDR3 DNA sequence: TGTGCCAGCAGCGTAGATACAGGGAGCGAGACCCAGTACTTC.

This clone appeared a few times. The same CDR3 is also encoded by other DNA sequences in this sample. V is TRBV30 and J is TRBJ1-2; weak D call: TRBD1 (5 bases). Germline V gene sequence: CDR1 GTSNPN, CDR2 SVGIG (reference sequence). Trimming left V 0 bases short and J 3 bases short, with 5 bases between. CDR3 size: 12 residues. The CDR3 coding sequence is TGTGCCTGGAGTGTGGGGGACTATGGCTACACCTTC. Its protein product is CAWSVGDYGYTF.